This T cell receptor beta chain is drawn from a study of T cell changes during pregnancy in multiple sclerosis. The CDR3 has 15 residues. The V gene's germline CDR1 is LNHNV and CDR2 YYDKDF (reference sequence). V was pared by 5 bases and J by 0 bases, with 11 bases between. The repertoire was sequenced with immunoSEQ multiplex PCR; TCRdb's copy has only in-frame clones and lacks some. The sample gives more than 90,000 clones, about 91% of which show up once; around 3.1% is in the top ten. The genes are TRBV15 and TRBJ1-5, with D uncertain. The input for sequencing was peripheral blood, taken in the second trimester of pregnancy. The clonotype comes from a female donor with multiple sclerosis, enrolled in a pregnancy study. CDR3 region: CATSGADSSNQPQHF. The CDR3 nucleotides read TGTGCCACCAGCGGAGCAGATTCTAGCAATCAGCCCCAGCATTTT.